The 4 T cell receptor beta chains reported below all come from one sample, sequenced in a study of blood T cell repertoires in COVID-19. Method: immunoSEQ multiplex PCR; TCRdb's copy keeps in-frame clones and lacks some. The sample holds 150,000 to 200,000 clones, roughly nine tenths seen once. Sequenced: peripheral blood. Receptor source: an older woman with COVID-19, enrolled during active disease.

The genes are TRBV9 and TRBJ2-3; 11 bases align to TRBD2. The CDR3 contains 14 residues. The V gene end was trimmed by 3 bases and the J gene end by 4 bases; junction bases not matched to a gene: 1. Germline assignment: CDR1 SGDLS and CDR2 YYNGEE. Here the CDR3 reads CASSASGRPDTQYF. CDR3 coding DNA: TGTGCCAGCAGCGCTAGCGGGAGGCCAGATACGCAGTATTTT.

V gene TRBV6-5 combines with J gene TRBJ1-2; D unresolved. CDR3 size: 10 residues. CDR1 is MNHEY and CDR2 is SVGAGI in the germline V gene. V lost 8 bases and J 5 bases, leaving 6 bases between the germline ends. The CDR3 DNA is TGTGCCAGCCGAGGGTATGGCTACACCTTC. This gives the protein CASRGYGYTF.

The chain employs TRBV6-5 and TRBJ2-7; 7 bases match TRBD1. The J segment lost 4 bases and the V segment lost 6 bases, leaving 6 bases of the junction unmatched. This CDR3 contains 13 residues. The germline CDR1 and CDR2 sequences are MNHEY and SVGAGI. As DNA, the CDR3 is TGTGCCAGCAGCCGGGACAGCCGGTACGAGCAGTACTTC. It codes for CASSRDSRYEQYF.

The chain recombines TRBV11-3 with TRBJ2-7; D uncertain. The ends were cut back, 3 bases at V and 6 bases at J, with 6 bases in the middle. CDR3 length equals 11 residues. Per germline, CDR1 SGHNT and CDR2 YENEEA. Here the CDR3 DNA reads TGTGCCAGCAGCTTCCTCCGCGAGCAGTACTTC. Protein: CASSFLREQYF.